This TCR beta chain was identified in a study of cytomegalovirus exposure and HLA in healthy donors. V dropped 3 bases and J dropped 6; count of bases not matched to a gene: 8. Germline CDR1 is SGDLS and CDR2 is YYNGEE. There are 15 residues in the CDR3. The PCR contained 60 Vbeta and 13 Jbeta primers. Repertoires were generated with immunoSEQ multiplex PCR, while TCRdb's copy carries only in-frame clones and drops some. The profile shows 120,000 or so clones, approximately 72% of them singletons. Points from the study as a whole: The likely explanation for a cluster of highly shared sequence variants was sequencing artifact.

Donors sampled were nominally healthy, though unrecorded immune exposures were likely. Worth noting for this clone: The target antigen is unknown.

The sequencing sample was made of PBMCs. This sequence originates from a man younger than 35 in good health and CMV-seronegative. The chain joins TRBV9 to TRBJ2-1, with TRBD2 matching over 8 bases. CDR3 DNA sequence: TGTGCCAGCAGCGCCGTCCCGGGAGGGGCCAATGAGCAGTTCTTC. This gives the protein CASSAVPGGANEQFF.